A single sample is the source of the 24 T cell receptor beta chains below, sequenced in a study of T cell responses to AZD1222 COVID-19 vaccine. Assay used: immunoSEQ multiplex PCR; TCRdb lists only in-frame clones, some missing. Here the sample spans around 180,000 clones, 90% being singletons. Here the sequenced sample was peripheral blood, taken on day 0 of AZD1222 vaccination. All receptors come from an adult in good health.

This rearrangement joins TRBV3-1 (or the pseudogene TRBV3-2) to TRBJ1-5; 10 bases align to TRBD1. This CDR3 has 16 residues. Germline V CDR1 and CDR2: LGHDT, YNNKEL (reference sequence). V was clipped by 5 bases and J by 2 bases; unmatched bases: 6. CDR3 nucleotide sequence: TGTGCCAGCAGCGGGACAGGGGAAGCAGGCAATCAGCCCCAGCATTTT. It encodes CASSGTGEAGNQPQHF.

The chain joins TRBV21-1 to TRBJ1-3; the table's D gene call, TRBD1, was not cross checked with the DNA. TRBV21-1 is labeled a pseudogene. The CDR3 consists of 13 residues. The CDR3 nucleotides are TGTGCCAGCAGTCAGGGGGCTGGAAACACCATATATTTT. Residues: CASSQGAGNTIYF.

The chain employs TRBV9 and TRBJ2-3; 7 bases fit TRBD1. Trimming removed 2 bases from V and 3 bases from J; junction bases left unmatched: 3. Germline V gene sequence: CDR1 SGDLS, CDR2 YYNGEE. The CDR3 is 14 amino acids. The CDR3 sequence: CASSVRQGTDTQYF. In nucleotides, the CDR3 is TGTGCCAGCAGCGTCCGACAGGGAACAGATACGCAGTATTTT.

The chain has TRBV25-1 and TRBJ2-3, with D possibly called TRBD1 or TRBD2 (6 bases each). Between the trimmed V and J ends, which lost 3 bases and 0 bases, there was a span of 16 bases. CDR3 length: 17 residues. The germline V gene has CDR1 MGHDK and CDR2 SYGVNS. CDR3 bases: TGTGCCAGCAGTGAGGAGGGGGGCATTCCTAGCACAGATACGCAGTATTTT. Translation gives CASSEEGGIPSTDTQYF.

V usage is TRBV7-2 and J usage is TRBJ1-6; a weak D match, TRBD1 (5 bases). Germline CDR1 SGHTA, CDR2 FQGNSA. The CDR3 sequence is 18 residues long. V was clipped by 5 bases and J by 0 bases, with 17 bases between them. The CDR3 protein is CASSPEGRAFSYNSPLHF. As DNA, the CDR3 is TGTGCCAGCAGCCCCGAGGGCAGGGCGTTCTCCTATAATTCACCCCTCCACTTT.

The chain carries TRBV11-2 and TRBJ2-7; D uncertain. Germline loops: CDR1 SGHAT, CDR2 FQNNGV. The CDR3 totals 14 residues. Trimming pared 1 base from V and 5 bases from J, leaving 12 bases between. The CDR3 sequence: CASSLVTRSHEQYF. The CDR3 region has the DNA TGTGCCAGCAGCTTAGTTACAAGGTCCCACGAGCAGTACTTC. The entire variable domain, with the rest obtained from reference TRBV11-2 and TRBJ2-7, is as follows: EAGVAQSPRYKIIEKRQSVAFWCNPISGHATLYWYQQILGQGPKLLIQFQNNGVVDDSQLPKDRFSAERLKGVDSTLKIQPAKLEDSAVYLCASSLVTRSHEQYFGPGTRLTVT.

V is TRBV27 and J is TRBJ1-3; perhaps TRBD1 as D (5 bases). This CDR3 region has 15 residues. CDR1 is MNHEY and CDR2 is SMNVEV in the germline V gene (reference sequence). Trimming left V 6 bases short and J 0 bases short, with 12 bases between. DNA for the CDR3: TGTGCCAGCAGGGAGGGGTGGTCCTCTGGAAACACCATATATTTT. It specifies CASREGWSSGNTIYF.

The chain joins TRBV11-2 to TRBJ2-7; 13 nucleotides match TRBD2. The CDR3 spans 16 residues. Trimming took 0 bases from V and 4 from J; bases not matched to a gene: 3. The germline CDR1 and CDR2 sequences are SGHAT and FQNNGV. The CDR3 reads CASSLDPTSGGYEQYF. The CDR3 DNA reads TGTGCCAGCAGCTTAGATCCGACTAGCGGGGGGTACGAGCAGTACTTC.

The V gene is TRBV7-9, the J gene TRBJ2-1, with 10 positions matching TRBD1. Trimming cost V 5 bases and J 14 bases; bases outside gene matches: 12. The CDR3 contains 14 residues. The germline V gene encodes CDR1 SEHNR and CDR2 FQNEAQ (reference sequence). This CDR3 reads CASSPGQGPLGEFF. CDR3 DNA sequence: TGTGCCAGCAGCCCGGGACAGGGGCCCCTCGGGGAGTTCTTC. The full variable domain, rest sourced from reference TRBV7-9 and TRBJ2-1, is DTGVSQNPRHKITKRGQNVTFRCDPISEHNRLYWYRQTLGQGPEFLTYFQNEAQLEKSRLLSDRFSAERPKGSFSTLEIQRTEQGDSAMYLCASSPGQGPLGEFFGPGTRLTVL.

The CDR3 bases are TGTGCCAGCAGCGTAGATGAGGGTTCCACCGGGGAGCTGTTTTTT. As protein: CASSVDEGSTGELFF. The genes are TRBV9 and TRBJ2-2, with D maybe TRBD2 (5 bases). CDR3 length equals 15 residues. CDR1 is SGDLS and CDR2 is YYNGEE in the germline V gene. V was trimmed by 0 bases and J by 4 bases, leaving 10 bases between them.

The J gene is TRBJ2-1, the V gene TRBV4-2, with D perhaps matching TRBD2 (5 bases). V was trimmed by 5 bases and J by 0 bases, leaving 17 bases between them. Germline values: CDR1 LGHNA, CDR2 YNFKEQ. This CDR3 region has 17 residues. CDR3 in DNA: TGTGCCAGCAGCTACGGACTCGCTGGTAGCTCCTACAATGAGCAGTTCTTC. Translating it yields CASSYGLAGSSYNEQFF.

The chain links TRBV6-4 to TRBJ2-5; D unclear. Germline loops: CDR1 MRHNA, CDR2 SNTAGT. V lost 4 bases and J lost 4, with 10 bases in between. The CDR3 consists of 13 residues. The CDR3 loop reads CASSVGPGETQYF. The CDR3 bases are TGTGCCAGCAGTGTCGGTCCGGGAGAGACCCAGTACTTC.

This rearrangement joins TRBV27 to TRBJ1-3; the match to TRBD1 covers 10 bases. J lost 7 bases, V lost 6 bases, and 3 bases had no gene match. There are 13 residues in the CDR3. Per germline, CDR1 MNHEY and CDR2 SMNVEV (reference sequence). CDR3 sequence reads: CASSSGQGNTIYF. The DNA of the CDR3 is TGTGCCAGCAGCTCGGGACAGGGGAACACCATATATTTT.

V is TRBV9 and J is TRBJ2-3; maybe TRBD1 (6 bases). This CDR3 is 14 amino acids long. V was shortened by 0 bases and J by 1 base, with 6 bases between the two germline ends. In germline, CDR1 is SGDLS, CDR2 YYNGEE. The CDR3 spells CASSVDRGTDTQYF. The CDR3, as DNA: TGTGCCAGCAGCGTAGACAGGGGCACAGATACGCAGTATTTT.

The V gene is TRBV27, the J gene TRBJ1-2; tentative D call: TRBD1 (5 bases). Per germline, CDR1 MNHEY and CDR2 SMNVEV (reference sequence). Trimming shortened V by 6 bases and J by 3 bases, and 17 bases separated the two germline ends. The CDR3 has 15 residues. CDR3 loop: CASRAGTRGDYGYTF. CDR3 sequence (DNA): TGTGCCAGCAGAGCCGGGACGCGAGGGGACTATGGCTACACCTTC.

The V call is TRBV4-2, the J call TRBJ1-1, with 12 bases aligning to TRBD1. The V gene end was trimmed by 0 bases and the J gene end by 8 bases; junction bases not matched to a gene: 7. Germline CDR1 LGHNA, CDR2 YNFKEQ. This CDR3 contains 16 residues. The CDR3 loop reads CASSQEVWDRGREAFF. The DNA of the CDR3 is TGTGCCAGCAGCCAAGAGGTTTGGGACAGGGGGCGCGAAGCTTTCTTT.

This chain links TRBV19 with TRBJ2-7; D ambiguous. Germline CDR1 is LNHDA and CDR2 is SQIVND (reference sequence). V shed 3 bases and J shed 4 bases, with 10 bases lying between them. The CDR3 loop spans 13 amino acids. As DNA, the CDR3 is TGTGCCAGTAGTATTGGGCTAGAATACGAGCAGTACTTC. Translating it yields CASSIGLEYEQYF. The full variable domain, its missing parts supplied by reference TRBV19 and TRBJ2-7, is DGGITQSPKYLFRKEGQNVTLSCEQNLNHDAMYWYRQDPGQGLRLIYYSQIVNDFQKGDIAEGYSVSREKKESFPLTVTSAQKNPTAFYLCASSIGLEYEQYFGPGTRLTVT.

The chain recombines TRBV7-8 with TRBJ1-3, with unresolved D. Per germline, CDR1 SGHVS and CDR2 FQNEAQ. The CDR3 has 18 residues. V was shortened by 3 bases and J by 0 bases, with 18 bases between the two germline ends. In nucleotides, the CDR3 is TGTGCCAGCAGCTTGACGACCCTAACGATGAGCTCTGGAAACACCATATATTTT. Residues: CASSLTTLTMSSGNTIYF.

The CDR3 nucleotides are TGTGCCAGCAGTTCACACAGGGAGGGGAGCTCCTACAATGAGCAGTTCTTC. This encodes CASSSHREGSSYNEQFF. The rearrangement joins TRBV27 to TRBJ2-1, with D perhaps matching TRBD2 (7 bases). Trimming removed 4 bases at V and 0 bases at J, with 16 bases between. Germline V gene sequence: CDR1 MNHEY, CDR2 SMNVEV (reference sequence). The CDR3 extends over 17 amino acids.

The chain couples TRBV9 to TRBJ2-3; TRBD2 agrees at 7 bases. The germline V gene encodes CDR1 SGDLS and CDR2 YYNGEE. With 4 bases clipped from V and 5 bases from J, the junction kept 4 bases outside the gene matches. This CDR3 region has 13 residues. Here the CDR3 reads CASSPGGLDTQYF. The CDR3 nucleotides are TGTGCCAGCAGCCCGGGGGGTTTAGATACGCAGTATTTT.

The chain recombines TRBV5-4 with TRBJ2-1; 12 bases map to TRBD2. The CDR3 is 16 residues long. After removal of 4 bases from V and 8 bases from J, the junction contained 10 bases not matched to a gene. Germline CDR1 SGHNT, CDR2 YYREEE (reference sequence). The CDR3 DNA sequence: TGTGCCAGCAGCGCTAGCGGGGGGGCCTTCGTCGATGAGCAGTTCTTC. Protein sequence: CASSASGGAFVDEQFF.

This rearrangement joins TRBV19 to TRBJ1-1, with D uncertain. Trimming stripped 3 bases from V and 8 bases from J, with 10 bases between. Germline V gene sequence: CDR1 LNHDA, CDR2 SQIVND (reference sequence). The CDR3 length is 12 residues. DNA for the CDR3: TGTGCCAGTAGTATTGGACGTATCGAAGCTTTCTTT. Translated: CASSIGRIEAFF.

The chain links TRBV6-5 to TRBJ2-3; D remains ambiguous. Per germline, CDR1 MNHEY and CDR2 SVGAGI. The CDR3 extends over 13 amino acids. The germline V and J ends were trimmed by 2 bases and 5 bases, with 8 bases remaining between them. DNA of the CDR3: TGTGCCAGCAGTTACACCCGAGGAGATACGCAGTATTTT. This sequence encodes CASSYTRGDTQYF.

The chain recombines TRBV6-2 or TRBV6-3 with TRBJ2-3, with TRBD2 matching 8 bases. The CDR3 is 14 residues long. Germline lookup yields CDR1 MNHEY and CDR2 SVGEGT. The V and J ends lost 2 bases and 6 bases, in that order; junction bases with no gene match: 4. The CDR3 loop reads CASSYRGGLDTQYF. DNA of the CDR3: TGTGCCAGCAGTTACCGCGGGGGGCTGGATACGCAGTATTTT.